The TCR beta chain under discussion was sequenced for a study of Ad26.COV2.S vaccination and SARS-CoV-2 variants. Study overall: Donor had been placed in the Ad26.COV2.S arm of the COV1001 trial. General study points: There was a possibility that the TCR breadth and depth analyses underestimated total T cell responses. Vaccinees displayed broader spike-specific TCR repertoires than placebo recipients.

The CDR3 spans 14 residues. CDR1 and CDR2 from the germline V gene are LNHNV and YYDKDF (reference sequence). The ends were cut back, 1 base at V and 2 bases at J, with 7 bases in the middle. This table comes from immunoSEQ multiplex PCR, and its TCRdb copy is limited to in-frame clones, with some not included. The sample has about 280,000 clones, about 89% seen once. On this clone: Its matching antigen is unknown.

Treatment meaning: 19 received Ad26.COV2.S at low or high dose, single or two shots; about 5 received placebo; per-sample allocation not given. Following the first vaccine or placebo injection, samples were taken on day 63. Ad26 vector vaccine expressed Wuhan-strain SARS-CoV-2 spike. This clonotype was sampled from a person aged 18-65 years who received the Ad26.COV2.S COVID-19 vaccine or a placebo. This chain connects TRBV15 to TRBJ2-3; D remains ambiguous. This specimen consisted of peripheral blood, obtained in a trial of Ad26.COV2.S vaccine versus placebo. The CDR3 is CATSRGQFTDTQYF. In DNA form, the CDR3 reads TGTGCCACCAGCAGAGGCCAGTTCACAGATACGCAGTATTTT.